Listed here are 16 T cell receptor beta chains from one sample, sequenced in a study of low-dose radiotherapy and immunotherapy resistance in tumors. TRAV- and TRBV-specific primers primed first-strand cDNA, covering alpha and beta chains. Over about 19 PCR cycles, TCRs were amplified from a constant-region primer and V-primer adapter. TCRdb recomputed calls from the reads with MiXCR, one row per CDR3 protein. Among tens of thousands of distinct CDR3 sequences listed, less than 30% were seen once. Time point described: before trial treatment. The specimen was PBMCs, collected before treatment. These receptors all come from a male donor with rectosigmoid adenocarcinoma.

This clonotype was counted many times. The chain joins TRBV4-2 to TRBJ2-3, with TRBD2 matching 7 bases. CDR3 size: 16 residues. The V segment lost 2 bases and the J segment 2 bases; nucleotides outside the gene matches: 7. The germline V gene encodes CDR1 LGHNA and CDR2 YNFKEQ. The CDR3 here is CASSQTPAGVTDTQYF. The DNA of the CDR3 is TGTGCCAGCAGCCAAACCCCGGCGGGGGTCACAGATACGCAGTATTTT.

The sample holds a few counts of this clonotype. This probably arose from a read error, given a far larger clone one base away. The CDR3 loop reads CASSPGLVSYNEQYF. The CDR3 nucleotides read TGTGCCAGCAGCCCAGGACTAGTCTCCTACAATGAGCAGTACTTC. J is TRBJ2-7 and V is TRBV7-9, with 7 bases aligning to TRBD2. The CDR3 sequence is 15 residues long. The V and J ends lost 5 bases and 7 bases, in that order; junction bases with no gene match: 14. The germline gives CDR1 SEHNR, CDR2 FQNEAQ (reference sequence).

Concerning this clonotype: A far larger clone differs by one base, so this is likely a read error. The V and J genes are TRBV6-4 and TRBJ2-6; 7 bases agree with TRBD2. The germline V gene has CDR1 MRHNA and CDR2 SNTAGT. V lost 5 bases and J lost 1; bases outside the gene matches: 5. This CDR3 has 16 amino acids. CDR3 loop: CASSSGGGSGANVLTF. The CDR3 DNA reads TGTGCCAGCAGTAGTGGGGGAGGGTCTGGGGCCAACGTCCTGACTTTC.

The chain is built from TRBV29-1 and TRBJ2-7; no reliable D call. The V gene lost 4 bases and the J gene lost 3 bases, with 10 bases spanning the gap. The CDR3 is 12 residues long. Germline V gives CDR1 SQVTM, CDR2 ANQGSEA. The CDR3 DNA reads as TGCAGCGTTGGGGTTAACTACTACGAGCAGTACTTC. Translation gives CSVGVNYYEQYF.

Comments on this clonotype: With a far larger clone one base away, a read error is the likely cause. The rearrangement links TRBV11-2 to TRBJ2-7; D call uncertain. The CDR3 totals 13 residues. V was pared by 5 bases and J by 6 bases, with 14 bases between. The V gene's germline CDR1 is SGHAT and CDR2 FQNNGV. CDR3 amino acids: CASSLASVAEQYF. The DNA of the CDR3 is TGTGCCAGCAGCCTCGCCAGCGTAGCCGAGCAGTACTTC.

The chain combines TRBV20-1 with TRBJ2-1; 12 bases are shared with TRBD2. Germline assignment: CDR1 DFQATT and CDR2 SNEGSKA (reference sequence). There are 15 residues in the CDR3. V trimming: 6 bases; J trimming: 4 bases; junction bases outside the gene matches: 7. CDR3 nucleotides: TGCAGTGCGCCTCGGCTAGCGGGAGGGTACAATGAGCAGTTCTTC. It yields the protein CSAPRLAGGYNEQFF.

This clonotype was seen at least ten times. The V and J genes are TRBV6-6 and TRBJ2-3; no reliable D call. This CDR3 region has 13 residues. V gave up 7 bases and J gave up 1 base, with 9 bases separating them. Germline CDR1 MNHNY, CDR2 SVGAGI (reference sequence). CDR3 in amino acids: CASTGLGTDTQYF. The CDR3 bases are TGTGCCAGCACCGGGTTAGGCACAGATACGCAGTATTTT.

In its sample, this clonotype is medium-sized. CDR3 coding DNA: TGTGCCACACGACAGAGCCAAGAGACCCAGTACTTC. Encoded protein: CATRQSQETQYF. The rearrangement uses TRBV28 and TRBJ2-5; tentative D call: TRBD1 (5 bases). This CDR3 spans 12 amino acids. V lost 10 bases and J lost 1, with 10 bases in between. Germline V gene sequence: CDR1 MDHEN, CDR2 SYDVKM. The full variable domain, rest sourced from reference TRBV28 and TRBJ2-5, is DVKVTQSSRYLVKRTGEKVFLECVQDMDHENMFWYRQDPGLGLRLIYFSYDVKMKEKGDIPEGYSVSREKKERFSLILESASTNQTSMYLCATRQSQETQYFGPGTRLLVL.

The chain couples TRBV20-1 to TRBJ2-7; D is perhaps TRBD2 (6 bases). This CDR3 contains 11 residues. Trimming took 3 bases from V and 4 from J, leaving 7 bases between them. The germline CDR1 and CDR2 sequences are DFQATT and SNEGSKA (reference sequence). The CDR3 nucleotides read TGCAGTGCTAGCGGGACTTACGAGCAGTACTTC. Encoded protein: CSASGTYEQYF.

Turning to this clonotype: A single base is all that separates this from a far larger clone, so a read error is likely. The chain carries TRBV29-1 and TRBJ2-7, with D perhaps matching TRBD1 or TRBD2 (5 bases each). The CDR3 is made up of 13 amino acids. In germline, CDR1 is SQVTM, CDR2 ANQGSEA. V gave up 2 bases and J gave up 7 bases, with 15 bases separating them. Here the CDR3 DNA reads TGCAGCGTTGAAAGGACGGGACGCAATGAGCAGTACTTC. Protein product: CSVERTGRNEQYF.

This clonotype showed up many times. This rearrangement joins TRBV6-1 to TRBJ2-1, with TRBD2 identical over 10 bases. Trimming removed 5 bases from V and 0 bases from J; junction bases left unmatched: 13. Germline V gene sequence: CDR1 MNHNS, CDR2 SASEGT. CDR3 size: 19 residues. This CDR3 is CASSRPRTSGYSSYNEQFF. The CDR3 DNA reads TGTGCCAGCAGTCGCCCAAGGACTAGCGGATATAGCTCCTACAATGAGCAGTTCTTC.

In its sample, this clonotype was seen a few times. As DNA, the CDR3 is TGTGCCAGCAGCTGGGGGACAGGGGGCAATCAGCCCCAGCATTTT. This gives the protein CASSWGTGGNQPQHF. The rearrangement links TRBV3-1 to TRBJ1-5; 10 bases align to TRBD1. J gave up 2 bases and V 5 bases, and 3 bases lay outside the gene matches. The CDR3 spans 15 residues. Germline V gives CDR1 LGHDT, CDR2 YNNKEL (reference sequence).

This clonotype was counted at least ten times. The rearrangement uses TRBV2 and TRBJ2-1; tentatively, D is TRBD1 or TRBD2 (5 bases each). The ends were cut back, 4 bases at V and 7 bases at J, with 11 bases in the middle. The germline gives CDR1 SNHLY, CDR2 FYNNEI. The CDR3 is 13 amino acids. The chain's CDR3 is CASSGIGTNEQFF. The CDR3 DNA sequence: TGTGCCAGCAGTGGGATAGGGACGAATGAGCAGTTCTTC.

This clonotype was picked up a small number of times. The chain has TRBV5-4 and TRBJ2-7, with D uncertain. V lost 3 bases and J 0 bases, leaving 7 bases between the germline ends. The V gene's germline CDR1 is SGHNT and CDR2 YYREEE (reference sequence). CDR3 length: 13 residues. For the CDR3, the DNA is TGTGCCAGCAGCTGGCCCCTCTCCTACGAGCAGTACTTC. Protein sequence: CASSWPLSYEQYF.

The gene calls are TRBV5-1 and TRBJ2-1; 7 nucleotides align to TRBD2. Germline loops: CDR1 SGHRS, CDR2 YFSETQ. V shed 5 bases, J shed 5 bases, and the junction held 10 bases outside the gene matches. This CDR3 spans 15 amino acids. In nucleotides, the CDR3 is TGCGCCAGCAGTCCTGTTGCGGGGGACGACAATGAGCAGTTCTTC. Its protein is CASSPVAGDDNEQFF.

V gene TRBV6-2 or TRBV6-3 combines with J gene TRBJ1-2; 7 nucleotides match TRBD1. V dropped 5 bases and J dropped 5; count of bases not matched to a gene: 2. There are 12 residues in the CDR3. Germline loops: CDR1 MNHEY, CDR2 SVGEGT. CDR3 nucleotide sequence: TGTGCCAGCAGTCCACAGGGGTATGGCTACACCTTC. Encoded protein: CASSPQGYGYTF.